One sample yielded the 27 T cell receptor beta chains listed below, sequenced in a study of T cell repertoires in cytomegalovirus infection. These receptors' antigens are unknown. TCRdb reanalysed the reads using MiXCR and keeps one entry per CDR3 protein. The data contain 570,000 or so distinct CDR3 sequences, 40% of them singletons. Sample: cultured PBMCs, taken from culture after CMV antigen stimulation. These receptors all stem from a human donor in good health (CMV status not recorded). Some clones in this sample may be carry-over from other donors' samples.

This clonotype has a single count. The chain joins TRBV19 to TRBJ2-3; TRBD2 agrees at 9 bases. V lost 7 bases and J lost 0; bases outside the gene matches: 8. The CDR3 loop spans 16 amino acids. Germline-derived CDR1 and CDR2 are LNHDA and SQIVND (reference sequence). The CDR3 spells CASNLRGGGSTDTQYF. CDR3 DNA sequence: TGTGCCAGTAATTTGCGGGGGGGCGGAAGCACAGATACGCAGTATTTT. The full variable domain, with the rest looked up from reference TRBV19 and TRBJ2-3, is DGGITQSPKYLFRKEGQNVTLSCEQNLNHDAMYWYRQDPGQGLRLIYYSQIVNDFQKGDIAEGYSVSREKKESFPLTVTSAQKNPTAFYLCASNLRGGGSTDTQYFGPGTRLTVL.

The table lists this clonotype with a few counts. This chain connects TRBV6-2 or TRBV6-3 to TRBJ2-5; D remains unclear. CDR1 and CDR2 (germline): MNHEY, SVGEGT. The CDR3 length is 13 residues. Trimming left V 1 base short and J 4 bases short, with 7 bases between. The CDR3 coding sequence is TGTGCCAGCAGTTACTTGGCTGGAGAGACCCAGTACTTC. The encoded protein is CASSYLAGETQYF.

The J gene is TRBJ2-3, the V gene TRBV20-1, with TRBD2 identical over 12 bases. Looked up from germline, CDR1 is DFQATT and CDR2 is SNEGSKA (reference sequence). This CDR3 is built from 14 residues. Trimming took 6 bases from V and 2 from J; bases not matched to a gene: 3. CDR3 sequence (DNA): TGCAGTGCCCCTAGCGGGAGGGCCACAGATACGCAGTATTTT. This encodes CSAPSGRATDTQYF.

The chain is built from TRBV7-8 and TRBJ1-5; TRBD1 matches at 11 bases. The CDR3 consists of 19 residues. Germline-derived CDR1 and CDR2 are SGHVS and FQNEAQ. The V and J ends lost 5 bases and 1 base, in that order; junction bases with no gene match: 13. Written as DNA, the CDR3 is TGTGCCAGCAGCGCCTCCCGGGACAGGGGGAGGGAAAGCAATCAGCCCCAGCATTTT. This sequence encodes CASSASRDRGRESNQPQHF.

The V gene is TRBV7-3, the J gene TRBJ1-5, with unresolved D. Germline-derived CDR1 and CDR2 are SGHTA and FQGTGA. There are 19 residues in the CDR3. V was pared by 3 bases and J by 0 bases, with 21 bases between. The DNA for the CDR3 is TGTGCCAGCAGCTTTTACGGTGGAAGGTGGGGTACTAGCAATCAGCCCCAGCATTTT. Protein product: CASSFYGGRWGTSNQPQHF.

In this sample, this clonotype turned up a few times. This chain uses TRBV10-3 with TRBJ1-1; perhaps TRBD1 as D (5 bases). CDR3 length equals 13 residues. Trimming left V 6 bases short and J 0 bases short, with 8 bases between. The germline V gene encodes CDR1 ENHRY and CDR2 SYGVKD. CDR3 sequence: CAISRDLNTEAFF. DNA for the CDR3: TGTGCCATCAGCCGGGACTTGAACACTGAAGCTTTCTTT.

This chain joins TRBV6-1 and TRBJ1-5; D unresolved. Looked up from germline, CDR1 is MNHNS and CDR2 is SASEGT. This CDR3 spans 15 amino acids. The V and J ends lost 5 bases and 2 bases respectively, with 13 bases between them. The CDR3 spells CASSQPNGGNQPQHF. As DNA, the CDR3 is TGTGCCAGCAGTCAGCCAAACGGAGGCAATCAGCCCCAGCATTTT.

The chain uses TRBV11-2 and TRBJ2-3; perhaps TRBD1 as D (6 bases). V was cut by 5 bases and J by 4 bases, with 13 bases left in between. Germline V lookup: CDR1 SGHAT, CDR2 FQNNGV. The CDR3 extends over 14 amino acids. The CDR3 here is CASSQRRQADTQYF. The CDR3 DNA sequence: TGTGCCAGCAGCCAGAGAAGACAGGCAGATACGCAGTATTTT. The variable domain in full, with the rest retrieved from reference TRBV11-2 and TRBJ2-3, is EAGVAQSPRYKIIEKRQSVAFWCNPISGHATLYWYQQILGQGPKLLIQFQNNGVVDDSQLPKDRFSAERLKGVDSTLKIQPAKLEDSAVYLCASSQRRQADTQYFGPGTRLTVL.

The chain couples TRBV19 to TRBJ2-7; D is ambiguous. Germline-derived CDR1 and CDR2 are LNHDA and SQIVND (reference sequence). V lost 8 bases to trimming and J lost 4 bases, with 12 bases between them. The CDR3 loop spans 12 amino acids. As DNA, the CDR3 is TGTGCCAGTGGACCAGATTTGTACGAGCAGTACTTC. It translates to CASGPDLYEQYF.

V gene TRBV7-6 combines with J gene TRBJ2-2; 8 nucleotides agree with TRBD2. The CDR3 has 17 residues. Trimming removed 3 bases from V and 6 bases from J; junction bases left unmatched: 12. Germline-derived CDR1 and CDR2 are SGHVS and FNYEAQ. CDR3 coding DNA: TGTGCCAGCAGCTTTAAAACCGGGACTAGTAACCCCGGGGAGCTGTTTTTT. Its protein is CASSFKTGTSNPGELFF.

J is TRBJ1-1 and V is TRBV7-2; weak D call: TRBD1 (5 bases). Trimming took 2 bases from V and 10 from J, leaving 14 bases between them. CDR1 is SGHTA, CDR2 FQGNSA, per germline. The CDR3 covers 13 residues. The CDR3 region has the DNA TGTGCCAGCAGCTTAACTGGCGACAGCGGAGCTTTCTTT. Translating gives CASSLTGDSGAFF.

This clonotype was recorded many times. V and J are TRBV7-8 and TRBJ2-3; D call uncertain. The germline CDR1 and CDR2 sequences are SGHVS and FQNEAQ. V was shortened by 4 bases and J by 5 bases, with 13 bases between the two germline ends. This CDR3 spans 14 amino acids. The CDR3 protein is CASSSTAYRDTQYF. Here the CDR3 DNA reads TGTGCCAGCAGCTCAACCGCATATCGAGATACGCAGTATTTT.

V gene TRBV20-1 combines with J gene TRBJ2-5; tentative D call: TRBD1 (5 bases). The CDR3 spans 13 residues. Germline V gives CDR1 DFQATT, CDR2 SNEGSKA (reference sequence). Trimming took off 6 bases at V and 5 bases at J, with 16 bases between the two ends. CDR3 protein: CSAKAGRTETQYF. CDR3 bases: TGCAGTGCCAAGGCAGGGCGGACGGAGACCCAGTACTTC.

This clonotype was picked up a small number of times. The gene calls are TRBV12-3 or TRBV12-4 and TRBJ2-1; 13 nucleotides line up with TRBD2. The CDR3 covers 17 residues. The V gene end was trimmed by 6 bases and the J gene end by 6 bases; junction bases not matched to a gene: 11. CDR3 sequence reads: CASSTTSGRAPLNEQFF. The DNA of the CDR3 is TGTGCCAGCAGCACAACTAGCGGGAGGGCCCCTCTCAATGAGCAGTTCTTC.

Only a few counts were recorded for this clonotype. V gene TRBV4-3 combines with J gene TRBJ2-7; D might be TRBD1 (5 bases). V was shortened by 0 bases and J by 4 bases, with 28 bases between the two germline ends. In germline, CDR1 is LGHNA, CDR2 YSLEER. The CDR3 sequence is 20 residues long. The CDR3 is CASSQDFLRTMDIFEYEQYF. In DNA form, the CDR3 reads TGCGCCAGCAGCCAAGACTTTCTACGGACAATGGATATCTTCGAATACGAGCAGTACTTC.

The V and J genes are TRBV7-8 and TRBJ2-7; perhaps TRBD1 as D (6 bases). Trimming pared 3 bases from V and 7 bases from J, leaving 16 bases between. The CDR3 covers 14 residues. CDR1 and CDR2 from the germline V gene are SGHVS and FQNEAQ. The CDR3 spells CASSLGRGIWEQYF. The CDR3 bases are TGTGCCAGCAGCTTGGGCAGGGGAATTTGGGAGCAGTACTTC.

The CDR3 nucleotides read TGTGCCATCAGTGAATACAGGGAAAAACCCCCAGATACGCAGTATTTT. Protein: CAISEYREKPPDTQYF. The chain joins TRBV10-3 to TRBJ2-3; a weak D match, TRBD1 (6 bases). The CDR3 has 16 amino acids. Germline V gene lookup returns CDR1 ENHRY and CDR2 SYGVKD. Trimming left V 3 bases short and J 4 bases short, with 17 bases between.

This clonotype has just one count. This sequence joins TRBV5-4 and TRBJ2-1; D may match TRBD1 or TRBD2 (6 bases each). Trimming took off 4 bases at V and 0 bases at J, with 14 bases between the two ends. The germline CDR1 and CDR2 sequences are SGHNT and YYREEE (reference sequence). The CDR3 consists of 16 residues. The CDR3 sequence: CASSGGGGSSYNEQFF. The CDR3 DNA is TGTGCCAGCAGCGGCGGAGGGGGTAGCTCCTACAATGAGCAGTTCTTC. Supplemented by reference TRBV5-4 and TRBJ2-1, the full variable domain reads ETGVTQSPTHLIKTRGQQVTLRCSSQSGHNTVSWYQQALGQGPQFIFQYYREEENGRGNFPPRFSGLQFPNYSSELNVNALELDDSALYLCASSGGGGSSYNEQFFGPGTRLTVL.

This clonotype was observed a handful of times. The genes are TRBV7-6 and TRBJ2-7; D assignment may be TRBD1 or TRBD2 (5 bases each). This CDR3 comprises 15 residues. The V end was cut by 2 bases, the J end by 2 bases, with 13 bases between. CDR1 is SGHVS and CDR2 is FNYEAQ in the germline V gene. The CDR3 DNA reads TGTGCCAGCAGCTTATCCAGGGACGGACCCTACGAGCAGTACTTC. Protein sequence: CASSLSRDGPYEQYF.

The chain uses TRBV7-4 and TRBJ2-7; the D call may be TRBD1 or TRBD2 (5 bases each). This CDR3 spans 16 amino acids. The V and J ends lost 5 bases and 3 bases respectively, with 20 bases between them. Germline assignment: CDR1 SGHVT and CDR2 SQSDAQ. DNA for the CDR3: TGTGCCAGCAGCCCCGCCCGTGGGGCGGGCCTCTACGAGCAGTACTTC. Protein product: CASSPARGAGLYEQYF.

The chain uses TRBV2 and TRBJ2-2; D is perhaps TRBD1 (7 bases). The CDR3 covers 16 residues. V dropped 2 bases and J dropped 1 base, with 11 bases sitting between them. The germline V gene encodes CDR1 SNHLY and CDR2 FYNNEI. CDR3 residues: CASSEQGGKNTGELFF. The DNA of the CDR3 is TGTGCCAGCAGTGAACAGGGGGGAAAGAACACCGGGGAGCTGTTTTTT.

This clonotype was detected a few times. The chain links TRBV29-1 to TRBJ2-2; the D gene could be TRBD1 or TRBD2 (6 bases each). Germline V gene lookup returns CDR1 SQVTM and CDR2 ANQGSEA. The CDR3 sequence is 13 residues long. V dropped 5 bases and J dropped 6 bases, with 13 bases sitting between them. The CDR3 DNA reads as TGCAGCGTTCAAACGGGGGCGGCCGGGGAGCTGTTTTTT. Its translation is CSVQTGAAGELFF.

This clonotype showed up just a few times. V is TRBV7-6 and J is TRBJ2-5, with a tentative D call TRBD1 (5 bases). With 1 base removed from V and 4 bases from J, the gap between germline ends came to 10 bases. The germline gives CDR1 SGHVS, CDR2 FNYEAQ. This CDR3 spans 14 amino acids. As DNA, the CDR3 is TGTGCCAGCAGCTTAGGGCTAGGGGCAGAGACCCAGTACTTC. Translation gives CASSLGLGAETQYF.

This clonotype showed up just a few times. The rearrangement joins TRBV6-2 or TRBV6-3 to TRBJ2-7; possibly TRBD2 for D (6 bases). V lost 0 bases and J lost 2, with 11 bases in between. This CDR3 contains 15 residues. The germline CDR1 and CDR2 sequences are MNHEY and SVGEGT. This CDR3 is CASSYSPLAPYEQYF. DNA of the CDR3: TGTGCCAGCAGTTACTCCCCACTAGCCCCCTACGAGCAGTACTTC.

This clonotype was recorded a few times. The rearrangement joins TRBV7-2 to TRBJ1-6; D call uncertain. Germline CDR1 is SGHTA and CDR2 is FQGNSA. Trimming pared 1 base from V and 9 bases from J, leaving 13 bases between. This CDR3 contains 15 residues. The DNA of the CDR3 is TGTGCCAGCAGCTTAGGTCCGGGGATAGGTTCACCCCTCCACTTT. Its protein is CASSLGPGIGSPLHF.

In DNA, the CDR3 is TGTGCCACGAGTCTCGGGGGGAAGTACAATGAGCAGTTCTTC. This gives the protein CATSLGGKYNEQFF. The chain has TRBV19 and TRBJ2-1, with 7 bases aligning to TRBD2. Losses at the gene ends were 10 bases for V and 4 bases for J; bases not matched to a gene: 10. CDR1 is LNHDA, CDR2 SQIVND, per germline (reference sequence). The CDR3 runs 14 residues.

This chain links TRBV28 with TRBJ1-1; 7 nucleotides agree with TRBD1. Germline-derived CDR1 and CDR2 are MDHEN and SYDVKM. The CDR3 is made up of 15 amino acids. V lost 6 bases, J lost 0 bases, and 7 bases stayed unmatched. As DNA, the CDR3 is TGTGCCAGCAGAAAGGGGGCGGCTATGAACACTGAAGCTTTCTTT. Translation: CASRKGAAMNTEAFF.